Shown below are 9 T cell receptor beta chains from a single sample sequenced in a study of monozygotic twins with inflammatory bowel disease. TCRdb reprocessed the 5' RACE reads and stores each CDR3 protein as one record, lacking DNA. The sample table sets out approximately 340,000 distinct CDR3 sequences. The sequenced material came from blood. The source is a human donor with ulcerative colitis or Crohn's disease, or a healthy co-twin of an affected twin (not recorded which).

The V call is TRBV12-3 or TRBV12-4, the J call TRBJ1-5; TCRdb gives TRBD1 as the D gene, but with no DNA this cannot be confirmed. The CDR3 consists of 14 residues. This chain's CDR3 is CASTPNGGIQPQHF.

The CDR3 sequence: CASSSQGGVGEKLFF. The V gene is TRBV5-4, the J gene TRBJ1-4. CDR3 length: 15 residues. In germline, CDR1 is SGHNT, CDR2 YYREEE (reference sequence).

J is TRBJ1-1 and V is TRBV29-1. In germline, CDR1 is SQVTM, CDR2 ANQGSEA. The CDR3 consists of 12 residues. The CDR3 sequence: CSVLLRGTEAFF. Complete variable domain (other parts from reference TRBV29-1 and TRBJ1-1): SAVISQKPSRDICQRGTSLTIQCQVDSQVTMMFWYRQQPGQSLTLIATANQGSEATYESGFVIDKFPISRPNLTFSTLTVSNMSPEDSSIYLCSVLLRGTEAFFGQGTRLTVV.

The chain joins TRBV20-1 to TRBJ2-7. Germline V gene sequence: CDR1 DFQATT, CDR2 SNEGSKA (reference sequence). This CDR3 is 14 amino acids long. CDR3 sequence reads: CSAPLVGASYEQYF.

This chain links TRBV19 with TRBJ2-2; lacking DNA, the TRBD2 call made by TCRdb goes unchecked. The CDR3 covers 14 residues. Germline-derived CDR1 and CDR2 are LNHDA and SQIVND (reference sequence). CDR3 region: CASHSGRNTGELFF.

This chain links TRBV30 with TRBJ2-1. CDR3 length: 12 amino acids. Germline CDR1 and CDR2: GTSNPN and SVGIG (reference sequence). This CDR3 is CAWRDTYNEQFF.

The chain joins TRBV12-3 or TRBV12-4 to TRBJ2-1; TCRdb selects TRBD2, and the lack of DNA leaves this call unchecked. This CDR3 has 16 residues. CDR3: CASSLGMGLAGGEQFF.

J is TRBJ2-7 and V is TRBV29-1. CDR3 length equals 12 residues. Looked up from germline, CDR1 is SQVTM and CDR2 is ANQGSEA. Here the CDR3 reads CSVADIAYEQYF.

V is TRBV27 and J is TRBJ1-5; TCRdb gives TRBD1 as the D gene, but with no DNA this cannot be confirmed. The germline V gene encodes CDR1 MNHEY and CDR2 SMNVEV (reference sequence). The CDR3 is made up of 17 amino acids. The CDR3: CASRRVVGGASNQPQHF.